This T cell receptor beta chain emerged from a study of OX40 agonist ivuxolimab in advanced cancers. Study-wide context: Ivuxolimab was administered intravenously to patients at 0.01 to 10 mg/kg every 2 weeks. Treatment received earlier with anti-PD-1, anti-PD-L1 or anti-CTLA-4 agents was allowed, and over 30% had some. Patients in dose escalation had liver, melanoma, kidney or head and neck cancers. The study's findings and limits: CD8+ T cells were the subset that, on average, had more expanded clones than CD4+.

V lost 1 base and J lost 5, with 9 bases in between. The CDR3 is 13 amino acids. Per the germline V gene, CDR1 is GTSNPN and CDR2 is SVGIG (reference sequence). Turning to this clone: The antigen is undetermined.

TCRdb's copy holds only in-frame clones and misses some; the assay was immunoSEQ multiplex PCR. This table holds around 70,000 clones, more than 85% found once. The sample in question was CD4+ or CD8+ T cells sorted from blood, obtained in a trial of the OX40 agonist ivuxolimab. The source of this sequence is an adult with an advanced solid tumor such as melanoma, head and neck, liver or kidney cancer. The chain couples TRBV30 to TRBJ1-5; D remains ambiguous. As DNA, the CDR3 is TGTGCCTGGAGTGACGCAGAAGATCAGCCCCAGCATTTT. It translates to CAWSDAEDQPQHF. Full variable domain (outside the CDR3, taken from reference TRBV30 and TRBJ1-5): SQTIHQWPATLVQPVGSPLSLECTVEGTSNPNLYWYRQAAGRGLQLLFYSVGIGQISSEVPQNLSASRPQDRQFILSSKKLLLSDSGFYLCAWSDAEDQPQHFGDGTRLSIL.